This entry is about one T cell receptor beta chain. The entry originates in a study of lymphopenia after photon versus proton radiotherapy. Per germline, CDR1 SQVTM and CDR2 ANQGSEA. The CDR3 covers 15 residues. V shed 7 bases and J shed 1 base, with 19 bases lying between them. Profiled with immunoSEQ multiplex PCR; TCRdb holds only in-frame clones, not every one. This table holds 10,000 to 15,000 clones, 88% found once. This sequence joins TRBV29-1 and TRBJ1-1, with D possibly matching TRBD1 (6 bases). This clonotype originated in a man aged 55 to 69 with pancreatic cancer. Sequenced material: peripheral blood, taken from a patient treated with photon-based radiotherapy. CDR3 protein: CSARGADRPNTEAFF. For the CDR3, the DNA is TGCAGCGCCCGGGGCGCTGACAGGCCGAACACTGAAGCTTTCTTT.